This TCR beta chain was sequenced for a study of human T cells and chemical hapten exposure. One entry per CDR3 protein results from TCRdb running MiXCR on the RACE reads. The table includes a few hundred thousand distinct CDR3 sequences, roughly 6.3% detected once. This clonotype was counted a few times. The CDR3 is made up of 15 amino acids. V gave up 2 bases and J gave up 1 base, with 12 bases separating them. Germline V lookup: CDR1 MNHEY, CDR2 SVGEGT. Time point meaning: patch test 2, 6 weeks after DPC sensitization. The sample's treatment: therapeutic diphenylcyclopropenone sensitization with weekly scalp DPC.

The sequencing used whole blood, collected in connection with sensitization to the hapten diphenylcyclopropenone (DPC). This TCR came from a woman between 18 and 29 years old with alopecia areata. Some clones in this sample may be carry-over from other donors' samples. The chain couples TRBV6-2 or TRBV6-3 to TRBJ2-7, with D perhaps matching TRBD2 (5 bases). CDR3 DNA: TGTGCCAGCAGTTACCCAGGAGGTCGGTCCTACGAGCAGTACTTC. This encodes CASSYPGGRSYEQYF.